This entry lists 26 T cell receptor beta chains sequenced from one sample in a study of PD-1 blockade in mismatch repair-deficient tumors. Profiling relied on immunoSEQ multiplex PCR, and the TCRdb table lists in-frame clones only, not all of them. The table records 20,000 to 25,000 clones, approximately 84% of them present only once. Material: peripheral blood, obtained 2 weeks after starting pembrolizumab. These receptors all come from an adult with mismatch repair-deficient cancer.

J is TRBJ1-5 and V is TRBV10-2, with 7 bases lining up with TRBD1. Germline values: CDR1 WSHSY, CDR2 SAAADI. This CDR3 contains 15 residues. With 4 bases clipped from V and 2 bases from J, the junction kept 5 bases outside the gene matches. CDR3 bases: TGCGCCAGCAGTGTTCGACAGGGCGGCAATCAGCCCCAGCATTTT. Amino acids: CASSVRQGGNQPQHF.

The chain couples TRBV19 to TRBJ2-2; 9 bases are a match to TRBD2. V lost 5 bases and J lost 4; bases outside the gene matches: 5. CDR3 length: 15 residues. The germline V gene has CDR1 LNHDA and CDR2 SQIVND (reference sequence). The CDR3 is CASSFAGGRTGELFF. For the CDR3, the DNA is TGTGCCAGTAGTTTTGCGGGAGGGCGCACCGGGGAGCTGTTTTTT.

The chain links TRBV19 to TRBJ2-6, with D tentatively TRBD1 (5 bases). Between the trimmed V and J ends, which lost 5 bases and 0 bases, there was a span of 11 bases. The CDR3 spans 16 residues. Germline CDR1 LNHDA, CDR2 SQIVND (reference sequence). The CDR3, as DNA: TGTGCCAGTAGTTGGCAGGGCCTCTCTGGGGCCAACGTCCTGACTTTC. The encoded protein is CASSWQGLSGANVLTF.

The chain has TRBV28 and TRBJ2-7, with D possibly matching TRBD1 (6 bases). Germline V CDR1 and CDR2: MDHEN, SYDVKM. CDR3 length equals 14 residues. V was cut by 1 base and J by 2 bases, with 9 bases left in between. The CDR3 DNA is TGTGCCAGCAGTTTATTGCAGGGGCCCTACGAGCAGTACTTC. Translating gives CASSLLQGPYEQYF. The full variable domain, rest sourced from reference TRBV28 and TRBJ2-7, is DVKVTQSSRYLVKRTGEKVFLECVQDMDHENMFWYRQDPGLGLRLIYFSYDVKMKEKGDIPEGYSVSREKKERFSLILESASTNQTSMYLCASSLLQGPYEQYFGPGTRLTVT.

This chain joins TRBV6-1 and TRBJ2-7; maybe TRBD1 (6 bases). The CDR3 consists of 15 residues. CDR1 and CDR2 (germline): MNHNS, SASEGT. The V end was cut by 2 bases, the J end by 4 bases, with 15 bases between. The CDR3 DNA reads as TGTGCCAGCAGTGAATCGAGGGGGAAAACTTACGAGCAGTACTTC. Protein product: CASSESRGKTYEQYF.

The chain is built from TRBV10-3 and TRBJ2-7; D is possibly TRBD1 or TRBD2 (6 bases each). Trimming removed 10 bases from V and 2 bases from J, with 21 bases in between. Germline loops: CDR1 ENHRY, CDR2 SYGVKD. The CDR3 is made up of 15 amino acids. The CDR3 DNA follows: TGTGCCACCACGACGGAGAGGGGGGTCCCCTACGAGCAGTACTTC. Its translation is CATTTERGVPYEQYF.

This clone has a single count. This chain connects TRBV6-1 to TRBJ2-7; possibly TRBD2 for D (6 bases). V dropped 3 bases and J dropped 2 bases, with 14 bases sitting between them. Germline V gives CDR1 MNHNS, CDR2 SASEGT. The CDR3 spans 15 residues. CDR3 sequence: CASSEGLFSPYEQYF. CDR3 bases: TGTGCCAGCAGTGAGGGACTTTTTTCACCCTACGAGCAGTACTTC.

This clone turned up a few times. The chain combines TRBV5-4 with TRBJ2-7, with D unresolved. This CDR3 contains 13 residues. Per the germline V gene, CDR1 is SGHNT and CDR2 is YYREEE (reference sequence). Trimming pared 4 bases from V and 4 bases from J, leaving 12 bases between. The CDR3 here is CASSPKGSYEQYF. CDR3 DNA: TGTGCCAGCAGCCCCAAGGGTAGTTACGAGCAGTACTTC. Drawing the rest from reference TRBV5-4 and TRBJ2-7, the complete variable domain is ETGVTQSPTHLIKTRGQQVTLRCSSQSGHNTVSWYQQALGQGPQFIFQYYREEENGRGNFPPRFSGLQFPNYSSELNVNALELDDSALYLCASSPKGSYEQYFGPGTRLTVT.

The V gene is TRBV6-5, the J gene TRBJ2-5; maybe TRBD1 (6 bases). CDR3 length equals 14 residues. The germline V gene has CDR1 MNHEY and CDR2 SVGAGI. The V and J ends lost 6 bases and 5 bases respectively, with 16 bases between them. CDR3 loop: CASRLPGAWETQYF. CDR3 DNA: TGTGCCAGCAGGTTGCCAGGGGCTTGGGAGACCCAGTACTTC.

V usage is TRBV13 and J usage is TRBJ2-1, with D perhaps matching TRBD1 or TRBD2 (5 bases each). Trimming took off 5 bases at V and 1 base at J, with 12 bases between the two ends. Germline values: CDR1 PRHDT, CDR2 FYEKMQ (reference sequence). The CDR3 covers 15 residues. The CDR3 nucleotides are TGTGCCAGCAGCCACGGGGACCAGTCCTACAATGAGCAGTTCTTC. It encodes CASSHGDQSYNEQFF.

The genes are TRBV13 and TRBJ2-7; D uncertain. Germline-derived CDR1 and CDR2 are PRHDT and FYEKMQ (reference sequence). V was clipped by 4 bases and J by 5 bases, with 15 bases between them. This CDR3 has 14 residues. CDR3 in DNA: TGTGCCAGCAGCTCCGGAGCGTCTCGAAACGAGCAGTACTTC. Translation: CASSSGASRNEQYF.

In nucleotides, the CDR3 is TGTGCCAGCAGCTTAGCGCGGACTAACTTTCCCGGGGAGCTGTTTTTT. It encodes CASSLARTNFPGELFF. The chain uses TRBV7-9 and TRBJ2-2; maybe TRBD2 (6 bases). The CDR3 contains 16 residues. The V gene's germline CDR1 is SEHNR and CDR2 FQNEAQ (reference sequence). V lost 0 bases and J lost 6, with 14 bases in between.

This chain connects TRBV27 to TRBJ1-1, with 9 bases matching TRBD1. CDR3 length: 15 amino acids. J was trimmed by 4 bases and V by 0 bases; bases with no gene match: 3. Per the germline V gene, CDR1 is MNHEY and CDR2 is SMNVEV (reference sequence). The CDR3 DNA reads TGTGCCAGCAGTTTATCGGGGACAGGGATCACTGAAGCTTTCTTT. Protein sequence: CASSLSGTGITEAFF.

J is TRBJ2-6 and V is TRBV5-1; D tentatively reads TRBD1 or TRBD2 (6 bases each). This CDR3 spans 19 amino acids. The germline CDR1 and CDR2 sequences are SGHRS and YFSETQ. The V end was cut by 3 bases, the J end by 4 bases, with 23 bases between. CDR3 sequence: CASSWGRGGVGAGANVLTF. CDR3 DNA: TGCGCCAGCAGCTGGGGCAGGGGAGGCGTGGGAGCCGGGGCCAACGTCCTGACTTTC.

This CDR3 is CASSLGLGEGRGDTQYF. The CDR3 DNA follows: TGTGCCAGCAGTTTAGGTCTGGGGGAGGGCCGTGGAGATACGCAGTATTTT. The chain carries TRBV28 and TRBJ2-3; 7 bases match TRBD2. CDR3 size: 17 residues. The J segment lost 5 bases and the V segment lost 2 bases, leaving 13 bases of the junction unmatched. CDR1 MDHEN and CDR2 SYDVKM come from the germline V gene.

The V gene is TRBV29-1, the J gene TRBJ1-2, with D hard to call. The germline V and J ends were trimmed by 0 bases and 3 bases, with 11 bases remaining between them. The germline gives CDR1 SQVTM, CDR2 ANQGSEA. CDR3 length equals 14 residues. The CDR3 region has the DNA TGCAGCGTTGAAGAGAAAAGGGAACACTATGGCTACACCTTC. Its protein product is CSVEEKREHYGYTF.

V and J are TRBV28 and TRBJ1-5; D may be TRBD1 (6 bases). V was cut by 3 bases and J by 4 bases, with 10 bases left in between. The CDR3 loop spans 14 amino acids. Germline CDR1 reads MDHEN; CDR2 reads SYDVKM. The CDR3 bases are TGTGCCAGCAGTTTCGGACAGCTAAATCAGCCCCAGCATTTT. The encoded protein is CASSFGQLNQPQHF.

This chain uses TRBV25-1 with TRBJ2-5; D unclear. CDR1 and CDR2 (germline): MGHDK, SYGVNS. The length of the CDR3 is 13 residues. V was cut by 3 bases and J by 1 base, with 6 bases left in between. For the CDR3, the DNA is TGTGCCAGCAGTGACAGATTCCAAGAGACCCAGTACTTC. This encodes CASSDRFQETQYF.

The V gene is TRBV4-2, the J gene TRBJ2-2; 7 bases map to TRBD1. This CDR3 is built from 16 residues. The V gene end was trimmed by 4 bases and the J gene end by 2 bases; junction bases not matched to a gene: 7. CDR1 is LGHNA, CDR2 YNFKEQ, per germline. The CDR3 reads CASSLAGTANTGELFF. In nucleotides, the CDR3 is TGTGCCAGCAGCCTTGCCGGGACAGCAAACACCGGGGAGCTGTTTTTT.

The chain joins TRBV5-5 to TRBJ1-4; 9 positions agree with TRBD1. The CDR3 loop spans 15 amino acids. The V and J ends lost 1 base and 7 bases, in that order; junction bases with no gene match: 5. CDR1 is SGHKS and CDR2 is YYEKEE in the germline V gene (reference sequence). CDR3 coding DNA: TGTGCCAGCAGCTTGCGGGACAGGGAAGCTGAAAAACTGTTTTTT. This translates into CASSLRDREAEKLFF.

This clone ranks as medium-sized (0.01 to 0.1%). The chain is built from TRBV19 and TRBJ2-7; the match to TRBD2 covers 15 bases. Germline V gene data show CDR1 as LNHDA and CDR2 as SQIVND (reference sequence). This CDR3 has 17 residues. The V gene end was trimmed by 5 bases and the J gene end by 2 bases; junction bases not matched to a gene: 7. The CDR3 is CASSPRTSGRETYEQYF. The CDR3 DNA is TGTGCCAGTAGTCCTCGGACTAGCGGGAGGGAAACCTACGAGCAGTACTTC.

The chain has TRBV11-2 and TRBJ2-7; 7 nucleotides agree with TRBD1. The V and J ends lost 4 bases and 0 bases, in that order; junction bases with no gene match: 3. The CDR3 extends over 14 amino acids. CDR1 is SGHAT and CDR2 is FQNNGV in the germline V gene. In DNA form, the CDR3 reads TGTGCCAGCAGCTGGACAGGCAGCTCCTACGAGCAGTACTTC. This translates into CASSWTGSSYEQYF.

The chain's CDR3 is CASSLAGQGLNTEAFF. The CDR3 DNA reads TGTGCCAGCAGCTTAGCGGGGCAGGGCCTGAACACTGAAGCTTTCTTT. The chain has TRBV11-2 and TRBJ1-1; D may be TRBD1 (5 bases). V was cut by 1 base and J by 0 bases, with 12 bases left in between. Germline lookup yields CDR1 SGHAT and CDR2 FQNNGV. This CDR3 contains 16 residues.

The chain uses TRBV5-1 and TRBJ2-2; D is unresolved. The CDR3 runs to 13 residues. Germline V CDR1 and CDR2: SGHRS, YFSETQ. Between the trimmed V and J ends, which lost 1 base and 6 bases, there was a span of 7 bases. The CDR3 coding sequence is TGCGCCAGCAGCTTGTATGGAGCCGGGGAGCTGTTTTTT. Amino acids: CASSLYGAGELFF.

This rearrangement joins TRBV29-1 to TRBJ1-1; D is unresolved. Germline V gene sequence: CDR1 SQVTM, CDR2 ANQGSEA. This CDR3 spans 16 amino acids. The V end was cut by 5 bases, the J end by 4 bases, with 23 bases between. The chain's CDR3 is CSVPRFDRESGTEAFF. CDR3 DNA sequence: TGCAGCGTTCCCAGATTCGACCGTGAGTCGGGCACTGAAGCTTTCTTT.

This chain links TRBV18 with TRBJ2-1; D unclear. The V and J ends lost 1 base and 0 bases respectively, with 7 bases between them. Germline V gene lookup returns CDR1 KGHSH and CDR2 LQKENI. This CDR3 is 15 amino acids long. The CDR3 sequence: CASSPLAISYNEQFF. The CDR3 DNA reads as TGTGCCAGCTCACCACTCGCGATCTCCTACAATGAGCAGTTCTTC. Variable domain in full (rest from reference TRBV18 and TRBJ2-1): NAGVMQNPRHLVRRRGQEARLRCSPMKGHSHVYWYRQLPEEGLKFMVYLQKENIIDESGMPKERFSAEFPKEGPSILRIQQVVRGDSAAYFCASSPLAISYNEQFFGPGTRLTVL.